This entry features one T cell receptor beta chain sequence. The clone's antigen remains unknown. Per-base quality was not reported, and no clone a single base away is much larger than it. The CDR3 regions of human TCRbeta chains were subjected to immunosequencing. Per the original workflow: TCRs in the repertoires were matched against a reference library of SARS-CoV-2-specific TCRs that had been generated with the MIRA antigen-specificity platform. Breadth was defined as the fraction of unique TCRs that were SARS-CoV-2-associated, and depth was defined as the fraction of total T cells that were SARS-CoV-2-associated. Each spike-specific TCR was assigned to its reactive spike region and to a CD4 or CD8 class using the MIRA data. Log10-transformed breadth and depth values were compared by one-way ANOVA with Sidak's multiple comparisons tests. TCRdb holds this immuneACCESS table with in-frame rearrangements only. Some clones are missing; in checked studies, unresolved V genes explain under half, and the rest has no known cause. V, J and clone size are taken as reported in that table, and D and trimming were inferred from the DNA itself. The table for this sample lists 100,000 or so clones; around nine tenths of them were counted only once. The ten largest clonotypes hold about 14% of the sample.

The sample is drawn from a study of T cell responses to AZD1222 COVID-19 vaccine (dated by TCRdb to 2020 to 2022). As for the study more broadly: Because spike-specific TCR depth and breadth did not differ between the two schedules, AZD1222 recipients who got a second dose at roughly 4 weeks were pooled with those who got a second dose at roughly 12 weeks. Trial participants were enrolled into age subgroups of 18-55, 56-69 and 70-plus years, which contained around 140, 26 and 57 TCR-sequenced participants, respectively. A total of just over 230 trial participants underwent TCR sequencing, of whom about 210 received two doses of AZD1222 and around 26 received two doses of the MenACWY control vaccine.

Paper-wide results and their limitations: Spike-specific TCR breadth and depth rose significantly after two AZD1222 doses compared with day 0 and with MenACWY recipients. The 56-69-year group was small, and its depth increase did not reach significance, likely because of low power. The vaccine-associated CD4 TCRs covered the entire spike protein, and the dominant responses fell in regions 160-218 and 743-854. Only five or six AZD1222 recipients were SARS-CoV-2 seropositive at baseline, limiting conclusions about previously exposed vaccinees. Epitopes outside the regions mutated in the B.1.351 and B.1.1.7 variants were reportedly recognized by nearly half of the unique spike-specific TCRs. Because no day 14 peak-response samples were available, repertoires were characterized only after the peak T cell response. Participants were mostly white British and included more females than males, and it was suggested by the authors that clonal diversity may have been underestimated.

Taken with the paper, the label for time point translates to: baseline before first vaccination. Samples from vaccinated people were obtained from the UK trials COV001 and COV002, which included a single-blind randomized controlled phase 2/3 trial of AZD1222 (ChAdOx1 nCoV-19) in healthy adults. For TCRbeta chain sequencing, PBMC samples were collected from trial participants at day 0 and at day 28 after the second dose. V is cut by 4 bases and J by 7 bases, and the space between the germline ends is 14 bases. CDR1 and CDR2 are read off the germline V gene as SGHTA and FQGTGA. The CDR3 covers 15 residues, taking in both the cysteine and the phenylalanine. Only the CDR3 portion is preserved as DNA: 45 bases, with reading frame beginning at the first base.

Sequencing used peripheral blood, obtained on day 0 of AZD1222 vaccination. Here the chain combines TRBV7-3 and TRBJ1-6, and the D gene may be TRBD1, 6 bases matching. The TCR sequence derives from an adult in good health. The nucleotide sequence reads TGTGCCAGCAGCTCCTCCGGGACACGAAATTCACCCCTCCACTTT. Its coded protein is CASSSSGTRNSPLHF.